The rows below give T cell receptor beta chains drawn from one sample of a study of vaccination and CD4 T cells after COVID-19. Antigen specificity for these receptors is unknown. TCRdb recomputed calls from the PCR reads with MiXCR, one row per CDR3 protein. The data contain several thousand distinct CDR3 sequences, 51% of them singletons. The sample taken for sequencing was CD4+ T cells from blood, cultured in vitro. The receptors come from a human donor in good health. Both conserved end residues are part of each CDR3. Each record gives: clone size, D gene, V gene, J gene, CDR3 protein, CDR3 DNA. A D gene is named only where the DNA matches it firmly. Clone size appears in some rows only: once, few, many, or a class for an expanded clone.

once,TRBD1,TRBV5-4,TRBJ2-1,CASSPPGTAYSSSYNEQFF,TGTGCCAGCAGCCCACCCGGGACAGCCTACTCGAGCTCCTACAATGAGCAGTTCTTC
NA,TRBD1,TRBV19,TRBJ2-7,CASSVQGDEQYF,TGTGCCAGTAGTGTACAGGGGGACGAGCAGTACTTC
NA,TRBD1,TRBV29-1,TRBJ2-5,CSEGTGRETQYF,TGCAGCGAGGGGACAGGGAGAGAGACCCAGTACTTC
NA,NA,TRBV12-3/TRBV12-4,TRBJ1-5,CASSLDGQHGQPQHF,TGTGCCAGCAGTTTAGATGGACAACACGGTCAGCCCCAGCATTTT
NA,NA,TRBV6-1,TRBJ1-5,CASRNGNQPQHF,TGTGCCAGCAGAAACGGTAATCAGCCCCAGCATTTT
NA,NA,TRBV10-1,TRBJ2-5,CASSEGGGAATQYF,TGCGCCAGCAGTGAAGGCGGCGGGGCCGCGACCCAGTACTTC
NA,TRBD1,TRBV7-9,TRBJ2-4,CASSRSLGTGGLAKNIQYF,TGTGCCAGCAGCCGATCACTAGGGACAGGGGGACTAGCCAAAAACATTCAGTACTTC
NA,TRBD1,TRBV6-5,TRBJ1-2,CASSSKGQGRLYGYTF,TGTGCCAGCAGTTCTAAGGGACAGGGGCGCCTCTATGGCTACACCTTC
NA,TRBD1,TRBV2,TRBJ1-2,CASSGDRVYGYTF,TGTGCCAGCAGTGGGGACAGGGTCTATGGCTACACCTTC
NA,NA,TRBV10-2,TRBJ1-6,CATSIGSPLHF,TGCGCCACCTCCATCGGTTCACCCCTCCACTTT
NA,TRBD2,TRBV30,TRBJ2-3,CAWARAGLQYF,TGTGCCTGGGCTCGAGCGGGGCTACAGTATTTT
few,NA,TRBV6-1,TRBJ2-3,CASRPGRPGDTQYF,TGTGCCAGCCGTCCGGGGCGACCCGGAGATACGCAGTATTTT
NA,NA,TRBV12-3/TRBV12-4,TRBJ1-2,CASRSDKPHGYTF,TGTGCCAGCAGATCGGACAAGCCGCATGGCTACACCTTC
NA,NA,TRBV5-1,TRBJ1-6,CASSNTDSPLHF,TGCGCCAGCAGTAATACAGACTCACCCCTCCACTTT
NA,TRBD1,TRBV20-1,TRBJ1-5,CSARRTGTMASNQPQHF,TGCAGTGCTAGACGGACAGGGACTATGGCTAGCAATCAGCCCCAGCATTTT
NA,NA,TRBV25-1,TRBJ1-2,CASSNTGLSGYTF,TGTGCCAGCAGTAACACGGGGTTGTCAGGCTACACCTTC
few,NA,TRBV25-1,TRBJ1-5,CASSGGTNQPQHF,TGTGCCAGCAGTGGCGGGACTAATCAGCCCCAGCATTTT
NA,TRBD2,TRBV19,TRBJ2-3,CASTDLAGVLDTQYF,TGTGCCAGTACCGATCTAGCGGGAGTATTAGATACGCAGTATTTT
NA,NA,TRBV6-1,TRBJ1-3,CASSEAQWNTIYF,TGTGCCAGCAGTGAAGCCCAGTGGAACACCATATATTTT
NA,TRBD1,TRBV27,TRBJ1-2,CASSPRGQGSPSDTF,TGTGCCAGCAGCCCTCGGGGACAGGGGAGCCCGAGCGACACCTTC
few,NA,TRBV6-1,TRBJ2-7,CASSPTKGLEQYF,TGTGCCAGCAGCCCTACTAAGGGCTTAGAGCAGTACTTC
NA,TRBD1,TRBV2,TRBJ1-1,CASRPMTGKRNTEAFF,TGTGCCAGCAGGCCTATGACAGGGAAGAGGAACACTGAAGCTTTCTTT
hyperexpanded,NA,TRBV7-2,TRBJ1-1,CASSLRGFGTEAFF,TGTGCCAGCAGCCTGCGGGGGTTCGGCACTGAAGCTTTCTTT
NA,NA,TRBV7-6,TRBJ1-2,CASSGRNGTGYGYTF,TGTGCCAGCAGCGGTCGAAACGGGACGGGCTATGGCTACACCTTC
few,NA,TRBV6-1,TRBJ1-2,CASRSGGAWGPNYGYTF,TGTGCCAGCAGGTCGGGAGGAGCCTGGGGCCCTAACTATGGCTACACCTTC
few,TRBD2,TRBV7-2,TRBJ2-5,CASTRTSDAETQYF,TGTGCCAGCACCCGGACTAGCGACGCGGAGACCCAGTACTTC
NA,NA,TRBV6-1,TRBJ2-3,CASRDTGTPPPDTQYF,TGTGCCAGCAGGGATACCGGGACCCCGCCCCCAGATACGCAGTATTTT